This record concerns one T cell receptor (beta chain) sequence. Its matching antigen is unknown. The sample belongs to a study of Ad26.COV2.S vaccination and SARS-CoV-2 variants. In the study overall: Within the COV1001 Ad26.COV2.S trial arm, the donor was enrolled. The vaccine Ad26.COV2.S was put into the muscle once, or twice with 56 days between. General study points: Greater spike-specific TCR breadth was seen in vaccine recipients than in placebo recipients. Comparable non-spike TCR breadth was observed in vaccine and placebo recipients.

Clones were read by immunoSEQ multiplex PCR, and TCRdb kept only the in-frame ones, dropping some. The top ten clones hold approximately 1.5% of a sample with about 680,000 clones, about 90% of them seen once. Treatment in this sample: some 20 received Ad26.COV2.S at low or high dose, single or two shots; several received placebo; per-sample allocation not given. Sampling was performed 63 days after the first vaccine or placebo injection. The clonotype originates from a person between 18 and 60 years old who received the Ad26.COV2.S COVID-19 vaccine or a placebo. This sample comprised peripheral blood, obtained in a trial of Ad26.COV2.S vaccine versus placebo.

CDR3 sequence: CASSGSGRNEQFF. The CDR3 nucleotides are TGTGCCAGCAGCGGTAGCGGGAGGAATGAGCAGTTCTTC. J is TRBJ2-1 and V is TRBV11-2, with 10 bases identical to TRBD2. With 5 bases clipped from V and 7 bases from J, the junction kept 2 bases outside the gene matches. The germline CDR1 and CDR2 sequences are SGHAT and FQNNGV. The CDR3 is 13 amino acids.